This T cell receptor beta chain was captured in a study of identical twins' blood T cells (dated by TCRdb to 2012 to 2014). About the full investigation: The roughly 12 libraries, six for the alpha chain and six for the beta chain, yielded roughly 50 million Illumina reads in total. To assess how genetics influences repertoire formation, the study used next-generation sequencing to compare the TCR alpha and beta chain repertoires of three pairs of monozygous twins. Study-wide conclusions, independent of this receptor: Independent studies were stated to be required to validate the proposed role of the TCRalpha J segment in MHC recognition during thymic selection. Among the most abundant TCRbeta clonotypes, each donor shared more CDR3 sequences with her twin than with unrelated donors. V gene usage was reported to be markedly more similar within twin pairs than between unrelated donors, even among non-selected out-of-frame TCRbeta clonotypes. Because the twins were raised together, environmental influences could not be ruled out as an explanation for the similarity between twins. The number of shared CDR3 clonotypes between two donors was mainly determined by the product of their cloneset sizes, and twins did not clearly deviate from this trend.

Receptor libraries were prepared by 5' RACE. Sequencing was carried out with an Illumina Genome Analyzer IIx. To prepare the RNA-based TCR cDNA libraries, a previously described protocol was followed, with several modifications. Sample-specific barcodes were introduced on both ends of each TCR cDNA library during cDNA synthesis and amplification to prevent cross-contamination. As for how the authors treated the data: Each individual had between about 90,000 and nearly 550,000 identified clonotypes, and each library contained about 2.2 to 4 million CDR3-containing reads. Reads carrying improper barcode index combinations were removed, after which the MiTCR software was used to build a cloneset for each library. MiTCR filtered or rescued low-quality reads and corrected PCR and sequencing errors when assembling CDR3 clonotypes. Artificial out-of-frame clonotypes were removed by being mapped to in-frame sequences, with one indel in the CDR3 allowed. Similarity in V and J gene usage between donors was calculated as the Jensen-Shannon divergence divided by the mean entropy. TCRdb reanalyzed the raw reads on its own, using fastp at Q25 for trimming and MiXCR for clone calling, and kept in-frame beta chains. Each CDR3 protein gets just one entry, which takes the most common genes and DNA from the rows behind it. TCRdb, not the authors, supplied the V and J calls. In all, the sample holds a few hundred thousand distinct CDR3 sequences, and under 30% of those were seen once. Roughly 5.5% of the sample goes to the ten largest clones.

The germline V gene (reference sequence) gives CDR1 as MNHEY and CDR2 as SMNVEV. The CDR3 sequence holds 15 residues, the cysteine and phenylalanine included. Only the CDR3 DNA is retained, 45 bases long and in frame from the first base. V is cut back by 5 bases and J by 3 bases, with 7 bases in the junction unmatched. The donors were six healthy women who made up three monozygous twin pairs. Each of the three twin pairs had been raised together, and the twins in each pair were thought likely to have encountered the same infectious agents and vaccines. TCR cDNA libraries were prepared from RNA that had been isolated from peripheral blood mononuclear cells. In the case of this clonotype: Its specific antigen is unknown. No much larger clone exists at a distance of one base, and base qualities are not known.

The rearranged segments are TRBV27 and TRBJ1-5; the central 7 bases match TRBD1. Specimen: PBMCs. The origin of this receptor is a woman between 18 and 49 years old in good health. The CDR3 is CASSPRDSNNQPQHF. The nucleotide sequence is TGTGCCAGCAGTCCCCGGGACAGCAACAATCAGCCCCAGCATTTT.